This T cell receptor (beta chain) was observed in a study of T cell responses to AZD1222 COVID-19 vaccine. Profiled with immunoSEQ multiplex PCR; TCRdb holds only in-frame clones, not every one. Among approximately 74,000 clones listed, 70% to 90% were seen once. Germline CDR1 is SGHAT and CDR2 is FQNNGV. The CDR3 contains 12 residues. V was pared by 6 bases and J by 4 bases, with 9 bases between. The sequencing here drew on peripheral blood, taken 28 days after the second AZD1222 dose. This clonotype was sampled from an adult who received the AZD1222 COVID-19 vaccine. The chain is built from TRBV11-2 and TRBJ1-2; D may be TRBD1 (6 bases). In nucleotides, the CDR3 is TGTGCCAGCAGTAACAGGGCCTATGGCTACACCTTC. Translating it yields CASSNRAYGYTF.